These 3 T cell receptor beta chains were all obtained from the same sample, sequenced in a study of blood T cell repertoires in COVID-19. The data were produced by immunoSEQ multiplex PCR, yet TCRdb's version contains in-frame clones alone and is incomplete. The sample has tens of thousands of clones; 80% are singletons. Sequencing was done on a sample of peripheral blood. The receptors derive from a human donor in a cohort sampled during active COVID-19.

The V call is TRBV30, the J call TRBJ1-4; TRBD1 might be the D (6 bases). V shed 4 bases and J shed 0 bases, with 9 bases lying between them. Germline lookup yields CDR1 GTSNPN and CDR2 SVGIG (reference sequence). The CDR3 runs 14 residues. The chain's CDR3 is CAWNHRATNEKLFF. The CDR3 DNA sequence: TGTGCCTGGAACCACAGGGCAACTAATGAAAAACTGTTTTTT.

The chain joins TRBV6-5 to TRBJ1-2; D is ambiguous. Germline CDR1 and CDR2: MNHEY and SVGAGI. The CDR3 is 11 residues long. The V gene lost 5 bases and the J gene lost 5 bases, with 6 bases spanning the gap. CDR3 sequence reads: CASSNKYGYTF. CDR3 bases: TGTGCCAGCAGTAATAAATATGGCTACACCTTC.

This clone was detected a few times. The chain combines TRBV30 with TRBJ1-6; the D is unclear. This CDR3 is 18 amino acids long. CDR1 is GTSNPN, CDR2 SVGIG, per germline (reference sequence). The ends were cut back, 0 bases at V and 2 bases at J, with 17 bases in the middle. CDR3 coding DNA: TGTGCCTGGAGTGTTACGCGCAGTGCTAGAACCTATAATTCACCCCTCCACTTT. It specifies CAWSVTRSARTYNSPLHF. Using reference TRBV30 and TRBJ1-6 for the parts outside the CDR3, the full variable domain is SQTIHQWPATLVQPVGSPLSLECTVEGTSNPNLYWYRQAAGRGLQLLFYSVGIGQISSEVPQNLSASRPQDRQFILSSKKLLLSDSGFYLCAWSVTRSARTYNSPLHFGNGTRLTVT.